Sequencing of this T cell receptor (beta chain) was carried out in a study of control samples from healthy donors and cancer patients. CDR3 length: 14 residues. Looked up from germline, CDR1 is DFQATT and CDR2 is SNEGSKA (reference sequence). The V and J ends lost 3 bases and 0 bases respectively, with 9 bases between them. TCRdb's table, derived via immunoSEQ multiplex PCR, lists solely in-frame clones and lacks some. The table lists 120,000 or so clones, roughly 84% of them singletons. V usage is TRBV20-1 and J usage is TRBJ1-3; possible D gene TRBD1, 5 bases. Sequencing used blood. This TCR was sampled from a man aged 35-49 years in good health. CDR3 region: CSASGGSSGNTIYF. In nucleotides, the CDR3 is TGCAGTGCTAGTGGGGGGAGCTCTGGAAACACCATATATTTT.